The source of this T cell receptor (beta chain) is a study of blood T cell repertoires in COVID-19. This CDR3 comprises 12 residues. V shed 6 bases and J shed 8 bases, with 13 bases lying between them. Germline CDR1 reads MDHEN; CDR2 reads SYDVKM. Method: immunoSEQ multiplex PCR; TCRdb's copy keeps in-frame clones and lacks some. Of approximately 240,000 clones listed, about four fifths are singletons. Individuals aged roughly 18 to 95 years were recruited from approximately 24 US areas. The receptor's source is a woman in her forties with acute COVID-19. The sequenced sample consisted of PBMCs or T cells enriched from blood (not recorded which). The chain combines TRBV28 with TRBJ1-2; no firm D call. CDR3 residues: CASRTLSDGYTF. For the CDR3, the DNA is TGTGCCAGCAGGACTTTATCCGACGGCTACACCTTC.